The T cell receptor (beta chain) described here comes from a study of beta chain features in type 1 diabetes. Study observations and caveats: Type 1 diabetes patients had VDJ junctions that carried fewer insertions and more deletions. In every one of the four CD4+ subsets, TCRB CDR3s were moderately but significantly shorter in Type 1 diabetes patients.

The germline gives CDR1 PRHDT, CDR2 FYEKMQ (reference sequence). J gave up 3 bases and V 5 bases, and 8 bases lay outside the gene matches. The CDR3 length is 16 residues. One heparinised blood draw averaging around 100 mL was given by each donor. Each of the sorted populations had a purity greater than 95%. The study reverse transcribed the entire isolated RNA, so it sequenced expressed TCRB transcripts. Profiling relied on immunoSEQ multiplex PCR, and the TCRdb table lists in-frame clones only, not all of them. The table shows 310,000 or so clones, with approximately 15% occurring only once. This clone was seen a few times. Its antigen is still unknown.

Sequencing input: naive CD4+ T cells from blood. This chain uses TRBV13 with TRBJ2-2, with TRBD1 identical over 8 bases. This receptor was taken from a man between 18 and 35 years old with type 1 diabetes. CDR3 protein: CASSRSRGRDTGELFF. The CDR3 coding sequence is TGTGCCAGCAGCCGTTCCAGGGGGCGCGACACCGGGGAGCTGTTTTTT. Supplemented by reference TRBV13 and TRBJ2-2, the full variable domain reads AAGVIQSPRHLIKEKRETATLKCYPIPRHDTVYWYQQGPGQDPQFLISFYEKMQSDKGSIPDRFSAQQFSDYHSELNMSSLELGDSALYFCASSRSRGRDTGELFFGEGSRLTVL.